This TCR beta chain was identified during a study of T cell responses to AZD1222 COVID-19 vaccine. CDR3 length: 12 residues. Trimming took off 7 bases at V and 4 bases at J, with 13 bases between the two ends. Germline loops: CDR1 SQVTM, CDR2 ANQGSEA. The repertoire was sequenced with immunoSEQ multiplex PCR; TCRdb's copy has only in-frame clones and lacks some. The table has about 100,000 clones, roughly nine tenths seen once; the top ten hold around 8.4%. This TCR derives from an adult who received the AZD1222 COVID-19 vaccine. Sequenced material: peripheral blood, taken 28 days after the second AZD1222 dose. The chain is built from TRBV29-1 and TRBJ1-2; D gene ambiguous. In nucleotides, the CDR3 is TGCAGCGCCAAAGAAAGTAGCTATGGCTACACCTTC. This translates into CSAKESSYGYTF.